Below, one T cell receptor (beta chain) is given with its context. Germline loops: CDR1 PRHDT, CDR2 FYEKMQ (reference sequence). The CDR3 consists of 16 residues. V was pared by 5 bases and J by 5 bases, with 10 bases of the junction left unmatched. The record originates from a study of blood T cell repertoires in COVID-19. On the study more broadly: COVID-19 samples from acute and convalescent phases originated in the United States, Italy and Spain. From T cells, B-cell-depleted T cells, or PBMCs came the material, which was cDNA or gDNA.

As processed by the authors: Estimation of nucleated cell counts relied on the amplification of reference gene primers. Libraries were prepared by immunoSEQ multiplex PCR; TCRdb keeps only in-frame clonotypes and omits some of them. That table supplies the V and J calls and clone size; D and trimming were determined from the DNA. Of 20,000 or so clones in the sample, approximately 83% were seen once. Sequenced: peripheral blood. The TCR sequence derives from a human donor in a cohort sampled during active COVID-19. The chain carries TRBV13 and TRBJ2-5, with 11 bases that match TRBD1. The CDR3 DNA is TGTGCCAGCAGCATTGGACAGGGGGCAGAGCAGGAGACCCAGTACTTC. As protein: CASSIGQGAEQETQYF.